A single sample is the source of the 13 T cell receptor beta chains below, sequenced in a study of shared clonotypes between healthy human individuals. Sequencing used immunoSEQ multiplex PCR; TCRdb keeps in-frame clones, though not all of them. Altogether about 2.3 million clones are present, 80% to 95% being singletons, with the ten largest covering 0.37%. The sequencing sample was made of naive CD4+ T cells from PBMCs. Subset given: CD45RA+ positively selected. These receptors were collected from a man in his late teens or twenties in good health. Some clones in this sample may be carry-over from other donors' samples.

This rearrangement joins TRBV10-3 to TRBJ1-2; 9 positions match TRBD1. In germline, CDR1 is ENHRY, CDR2 SYGVKD. CDR3 length: 15 residues. V shed 6 bases, J shed 4 bases, and the junction held 9 bases outside the gene matches. The CDR3 nucleotides read TGTGCCATCAGCGGGGGGGACAGGGAAGGCTATGGCTACACCTTC. Its protein is CAISGGDREGYGYTF.

The chain couples TRBV14 to TRBJ1-3; D is ambiguous. Trimming took off 1 base at V and 2 bases at J, with 9 bases between the two ends. There are 15 residues in the CDR3. The germline V gene has CDR1 SGHDN and CDR2 FVKESK. CDR3 residues: CASSQVRETGNTIYF. The CDR3 nucleotides are TGTGCCAGCAGCCAAGTGAGGGAGACTGGAAACACCATATATTTT.

The gene calls are TRBV7-3 and TRBJ2-5, with 8 nucleotides matching TRBD1. The CDR3 runs 16 residues. Per the germline V gene, CDR1 is SGHTA and CDR2 is FQGTGA. The trim removed 1 base at V and 2 bases at J, leaving 6 bases unmatched. The CDR3 bases are TGTGCCAGCAGCTTAAGAACAGGGGGTGGACAAGAGACCCAGTACTTC. This translates into CASSLRTGGGQETQYF.

The chain is built from TRBV10-3 and TRBJ1-3; D possibly corresponds to TRBD1 (6 bases). Trimming removed 4 bases at V and 2 bases at J, with 9 bases between. CDR1 and CDR2 (germline): ENHRY, SYGVKD. This CDR3 has 14 amino acids. Here the CDR3 DNA reads TGTGCCATCAGTGGACAGGCTGCTGGAAACACCATATATTTT. This gives the protein CAISGQAAGNTIYF.

The V and J genes are TRBV7-6 and TRBJ2-3; D is unresolved. Germline V gene data show CDR1 as SGHVS and CDR2 as FNYEAQ. The length of the CDR3 is 13 residues. V was pared by 1 base and J by 6 bases, with 8 bases between. CDR3 residues: CASSLELGDTQYF. The CDR3 DNA sequence: TGTGCCAGCAGCTTAGAACTTGGGGATACGCAGTATTTT.

This chain links TRBV5-4 with TRBJ1-1; TRBD1 matches at 7 bases. The germline V gene encodes CDR1 SGHNT and CDR2 YYREEE (reference sequence). The CDR3 contains 14 residues. V lost 5 bases and J lost 0; bases outside the gene matches: 4. The CDR3 DNA sequence: TGTGCCAGCAGTCGCGGACAGGTGAACACTGAAGCTTTCTTT. Translating gives CASSRGQVNTEAFF.

V usage is TRBV7-2 and J usage is TRBJ2-1; TRBD2 matches at 9 bases. Germline V lookup: CDR1 SGHTA, CDR2 FQGNSA. V dropped 4 bases and J dropped 8; count of bases not matched to a gene: 6. The CDR3 contains 14 residues. Here the CDR3 DNA reads TGTGCCAGCAGCTCGCCCCGACTAGCGGATGAGCAGTTCTTC. Its translation: CASSSPRLADEQFF. The full variable domain, rest sourced from reference TRBV7-2 and TRBJ2-1, is GAGVSQSPSNKVTEKGKDVELRCDPISGHTALYWYRQSLGQGLEFLIYFQGNSAPDKSGLPSDRFSAERTGGSVSTLTIQRTQQEDSAVYLCASSSPRLADEQFFGPGTRLTVL.

The chain has TRBV6-4 and TRBJ2-1, with 10 bases that match TRBD1. CDR1 is MRHNA and CDR2 is SNTAGT in the germline V gene. CDR3 length: 16 amino acids. V was clipped by 6 bases and J by 7 bases; unmatched bases: 12. CDR3 sequence: CASSPYPGQGMNEQFF. In DNA, the CDR3 is TGTGCCAGCAGCCCCTACCCGGGACAGGGGATGAATGAGCAGTTCTTC.

The rearrangement joins TRBV11-2 to TRBJ1-1; D uncertain. The CDR3 covers 17 residues. V lost 7 bases and J 0 bases, leaving 21 bases between the germline ends. Germline V gene data show CDR1 as SGHAT and CDR2 as FQNNGV. The CDR3 reads CASTPGGFRRVNTEAFF. The CDR3 region has the DNA TGTGCCAGCACCCCGGGAGGGTTTCGGCGGGTGAACACTGAAGCTTTCTTT. The entire variable domain, with the rest obtained from reference TRBV11-2 and TRBJ1-1, is as follows: EAGVAQSPRYKIIEKRQSVAFWCNPISGHATLYWYQQILGQGPKLLIQFQNNGVVDDSQLPKDRFSAERLKGVDSTLKIQPAKLEDSAVYLCASTPGGFRRVNTEAFFGQGTRLTVV.

The chain uses TRBV27 and TRBJ2-7; 9 nucleotides match TRBD1. Germline CDR1 MNHEY, CDR2 SMNVEV (reference sequence). The trim removed 0 bases at V and 5 bases at J, leaving 11 bases unmatched. The CDR3 is 17 amino acids. The CDR3 region has the DNA TGTGCCAGCAGTTTATCTCCTGGGACAGGGTATCAAGACGAGCAGTACTTC. Residues: CASSLSPGTGYQDEQYF.

This rearrangement joins TRBV7-2 to TRBJ2-1, with 9 bases identical to TRBD2. Germline V gives CDR1 SGHTA, CDR2 FQGNSA. This CDR3 spans 16 amino acids. Trimming took 1 base from V and 10 from J; bases not matched to a gene: 11. CDR3 in amino acids: CASSLGLAGSEGEQFF. The CDR3, as DNA: TGTGCCAGCAGCTTAGGGCTAGCGGGGTCCGAGGGGGAGCAGTTCTTC.

This clone was counted a single time. Other nucleotide sequences in the sample specify the same CDR3. The chain links TRBV10-3 to TRBJ2-7, with D uncertain. Trimming shortened V by 0 bases and J by 2 bases, and 2 bases separated the two germline ends. CDR1 is ENHRY, CDR2 SYGVKD, per germline. The CDR3 has 12 amino acids. CDR3 loop: CAISESPYEQYF. In nucleotides, the CDR3 is TGTGCCATCAGTGAGTCTCCCTACGAGCAGTACTTC.

The chain is built from TRBV28 and TRBJ1-5; TRBD1 might be the D (6 bases). This CDR3 contains 16 residues. V dropped 5 bases and J dropped 0 bases, with 14 bases sitting between them. CDR1 is MDHEN and CDR2 is SYDVKM in the germline V gene. CDR3 nucleotide sequence: TGTGCCAGCAGTCCTGGGGGCGGAGGTAGCAATCAGCCCCAGCATTTT. Residues: CASSPGGGGSNQPQHF.